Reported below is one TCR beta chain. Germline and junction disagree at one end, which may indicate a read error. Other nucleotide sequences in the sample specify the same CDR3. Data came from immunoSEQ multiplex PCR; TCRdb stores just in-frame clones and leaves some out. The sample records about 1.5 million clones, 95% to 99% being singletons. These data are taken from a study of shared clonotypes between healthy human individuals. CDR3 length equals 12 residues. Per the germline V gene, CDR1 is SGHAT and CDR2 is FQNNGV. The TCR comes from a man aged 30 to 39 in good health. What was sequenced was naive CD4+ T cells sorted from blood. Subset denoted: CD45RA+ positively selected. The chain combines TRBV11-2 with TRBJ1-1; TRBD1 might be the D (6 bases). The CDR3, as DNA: TGTGCCAGCAGCTTAGGGGACACAGAAGCTTTCTTT. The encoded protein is CASSLGDTEAFF.